This TCR beta chain is from a study of siplizumab effects on memory and regulatory T cells. This CDR3 comprises 12 residues. Germline assignment: CDR1 GTSNPN and CDR2 SVGIG (reference sequence). The germline V and J ends were trimmed by 5 bases and 3 bases, with 10 bases remaining between them. The repertoire was sequenced with immunoSEQ multiplex PCR; TCRdb's copy has only in-frame clones and lacks some. The sample lists over 70,000 clones, around 90% occurring once. The source is a human donor in good health. The genes are TRBV30 and TRBJ1-1; no firm D call. The source material was CD4+ T cells sorted from blood. The CDR3 spells CAWSQRDTEAFF. The CDR3 DNA reads as TGTGCCTGGTCTCAGAGGGACACTGAAGCTTTCTTT.